This T cell receptor (beta chain) was profiled in a study of blood T cells in healthy people across ages. The CDR3 has 15 residues. V shed 5 bases, J shed 8 bases, and the junction held 11 bases outside the gene matches. Germline values: CDR1 PRHDT, CDR2 FYEKMQ (reference sequence). Combining a sample-barcoded 5' primer with a J-beta primer mix, a second PCR ran for roughly 6 to 11 cycles. TCRdb passed the 5' RACE reads through MiXCR, listing each CDR3 protein once. The sample holds around 1.5 million distinct CDR3 sequences; 59% are singletons and the top ten take over 5%. The chain has TRBV13 and TRBJ1-2; 10 nucleotides align to TRBD1. The TCR comes from a man aged 18 to 30 in good health. The source material was blood. The CDR3 here is CASSHRDRGVGGYTF. As DNA, the CDR3 is TGTGCCAGCAGCCATCGGGACAGGGGTGTCGGGGGCTACACCTTC.